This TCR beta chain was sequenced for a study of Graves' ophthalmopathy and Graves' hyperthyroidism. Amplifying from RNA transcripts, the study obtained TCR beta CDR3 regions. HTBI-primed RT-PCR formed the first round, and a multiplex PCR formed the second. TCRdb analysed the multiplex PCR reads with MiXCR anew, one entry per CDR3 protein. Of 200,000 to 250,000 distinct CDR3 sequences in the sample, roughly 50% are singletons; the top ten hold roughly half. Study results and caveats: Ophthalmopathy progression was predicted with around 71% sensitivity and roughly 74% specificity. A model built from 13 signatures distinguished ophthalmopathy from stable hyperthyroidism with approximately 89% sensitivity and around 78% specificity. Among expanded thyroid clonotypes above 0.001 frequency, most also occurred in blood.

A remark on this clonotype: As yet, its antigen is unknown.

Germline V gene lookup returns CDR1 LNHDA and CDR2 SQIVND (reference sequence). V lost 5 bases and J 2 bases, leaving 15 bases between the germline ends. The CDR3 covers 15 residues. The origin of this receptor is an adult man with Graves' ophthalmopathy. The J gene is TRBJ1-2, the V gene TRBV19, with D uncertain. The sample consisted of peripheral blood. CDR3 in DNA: TGTGCCAGTAGTGACCGGCGGGCGGCGAACTATGGCTACACCTTC. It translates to CASSDRRAANYGYTF.